The 7 T cell receptor beta chains below all came from one sample that was sequenced in a study of cytomegalovirus exposure and HLA in healthy donors. Primers for the PCR totalled 60 Vbeta and 13 Jbeta. Here immunoSEQ multiplex PCR was the method, and the copy in TCRdb shows in-frame clones only, minus some. This sample carries about 190,000 clones, 84% of them seen once, and the ten largest clones take around 2.5%. The sequenced sample consisted of PBMCs. These receptors originate from a woman aged 50 to 60 in good health and CMV-seropositive.

The rearrangement links TRBV6-6 to TRBJ1-6, with D tentatively TRBD1 (5 bases). Per the germline V gene, CDR1 is MNHNY and CDR2 is SVGAGI (reference sequence). With 6 bases removed from V and 4 bases from J, the gap between germline ends came to 13 bases. The CDR3 is 15 residues long. The CDR3 sequence: CASSRADSYNSPLHF. DNA for the CDR3: TGTGCCAGCAGCCGAGCTGACAGTTATAATTCACCCCTCCACTTT.

J is TRBJ2-3 and V is TRBV5-4; 7 nucleotides agree with TRBD1. Trimming removed 4 bases from V and 2 bases from J; junction bases left unmatched: 7. This CDR3 contains 15 residues. CDR1 and CDR2 from the germline V gene are SGHNT and YYREEE (reference sequence). The CDR3 bases are TGTGCCAGCAGCGAAAGACAGGGCCCCACAGATACGCAGTATTTT. Translation gives CASSERQGPTDTQYF.

The rearrangement links TRBV4-1 to TRBJ2-7; 7 bases map to TRBD1. J was trimmed by 2 bases and V by 5 bases; bases with no gene match: 9. Germline values: CDR1 MGHRA, CDR2 YSYEKL. This CDR3 region has 15 residues. Here the CDR3 DNA reads TGCGCCAGCAGCGAGGCCGGGACAGCAACCTACGAGCAGTACTTC. Amino acid sequence: CASSEAGTATYEQYF.

The rearrangement uses TRBV10-3 and TRBJ1-3; 10 bases map to TRBD1. The CDR3 is 16 residues long. Germline loops: CDR1 ENHRY, CDR2 SYGVKD. The junction had 7 bases not matched to a gene; V was cut back by 5 bases and J by 3 bases. In DNA form, the CDR3 reads TGTGCCATCAGTTCGACAGGGGGCAAGGTTGGAAACACCATATATTTT. Its protein is CAISSTGGKVGNTIYF.

The sample holds a few counts of this clone. The chain is built from TRBV4-3 and TRBJ1-1, with unresolved D. Between the trimmed V and J ends, which lost 4 bases and 0 bases, there was a span of 12 bases. There are 15 residues in the CDR3. Germline V gene sequence: CDR1 LGHNA, CDR2 YSLEER. The CDR3 bases are TGCGCCAGCAGCCGTACTGTATCGATGAACACTGAAGCTTTCTTT. Translation gives CASSRTVSMNTEAFF.

The V call is TRBV5-6, the J call TRBJ2-2, with TRBD1 matching over 9 bases. This CDR3 region has 16 residues. Germline lookup yields CDR1 SGHDT and CDR2 YYEEEE. V lost 4 bases to trimming and J lost 2 bases; unmatched junction nucleotides: 6. The CDR3 DNA reads TGTGCCAGCAGCCTCCCGGGACAGGGAAACACCGGGGAGCTGTTTTTT. Residues: CASSLPGQGNTGELFF.

The V call is TRBV5-1, the J call TRBJ2-5, with 7 nucleotides matching TRBD2. The CDR3 has 16 amino acids. CDR1 SGHRS and CDR2 YFSETQ come from the germline V gene. V trimming: 0 bases; J trimming: 1 base; junction bases outside the gene matches: 6. CDR3 amino acids: CASSLVGGSPQETQYF. The CDR3 DNA reads as TGCGCCAGCAGCTTGGTCGGGGGGTCTCCCCAAGAGACCCAGTACTTC.